The clone carrying this T cell receptor (beta chain) showed up just a few times. Antigen specificity is unknown. The PCR employed 60 Vbeta primers together with 13 Jbeta primers. The repertoire was sequenced with immunoSEQ multiplex PCR; TCRdb's copy has only in-frame clones and lacks some. The sample carries 150,000 to 200,000 clones, roughly three quarters recorded once. Trimming pared 3 bases from V and 4 bases from J, leaving 12 bases between. This CDR3 has 14 amino acids. Germline CDR1 is LNHNV and CDR2 is YYDKDF (reference sequence). The data stem from a study of cytomegalovirus exposure and HLA in healthy donors. Study findings and constraints: In vitro testing confirmed a few CMV-associated chains as specific for CMV antigens. In a later analysis, TCR association rates varied by HLA locus: DRB1 most, HLA-C fewest. Listed as cytomegalovirus-associated were 150 to 200 TCR beta chains.

This sequence joins TRBV15 and TRBJ2-5, with a possible D match to TRBD2 (5 bases). Sequencing was carried out using PBMCs. The sequence came from a woman aged 45-59 years in good health and CMV-seronegative. The CDR3 sequence is CATSRSGGLETQYF. DNA of the CDR3: TGTGCCACCAGCAGGTCCGGAGGCTTAGAGACCCAGTACTTC.